This T cell receptor beta chain was profiled in a study of blood T cell repertoires in COVID-19. About the research overall: Samples taken during acute and convalescent COVID-19 were collected in the United States, Italy and Spain. Nucleic acid was either cDNA or gDNA, and it came from T cells, B-cell-depleted T cells, or PBMCs.

The CDR3 runs 13 residues. Germline CDR1 is MNHNY and CDR2 is SVGAGI (reference sequence). V was pared by 6 bases and J by 8 bases, with 13 bases between. Libraries were prepared by immunoSEQ multiplex PCR; TCRdb keeps only in-frame clonotypes and omits some of them. The data show roughly 110,000 clones, roughly four fifths seen once. This TCR was recovered from a woman aged 55-69 years with acute or convalescent COVID-19. Sequencing used peripheral blood. The gene calls are TRBV6-6 and TRBJ1-4; tentatively, D is TRBD1 (5 bases). CDR3 residues: CASRATEGEKLFF. The CDR3 coding sequence is TGTGCCAGCAGGGCGACAGAAGGGGAAAAACTGTTTTTT.